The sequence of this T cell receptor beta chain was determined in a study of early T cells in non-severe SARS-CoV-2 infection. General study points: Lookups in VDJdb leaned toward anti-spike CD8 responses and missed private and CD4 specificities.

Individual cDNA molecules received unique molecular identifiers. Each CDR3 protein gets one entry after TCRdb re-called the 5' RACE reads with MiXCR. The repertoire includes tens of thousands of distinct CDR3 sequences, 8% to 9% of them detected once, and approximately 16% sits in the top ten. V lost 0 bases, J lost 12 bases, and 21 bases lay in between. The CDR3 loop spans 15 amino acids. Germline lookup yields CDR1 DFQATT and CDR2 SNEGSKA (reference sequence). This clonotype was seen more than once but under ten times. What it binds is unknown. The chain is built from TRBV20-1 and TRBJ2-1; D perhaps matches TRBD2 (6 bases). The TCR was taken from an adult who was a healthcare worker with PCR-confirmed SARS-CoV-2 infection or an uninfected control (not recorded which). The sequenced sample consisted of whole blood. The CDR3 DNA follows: TGCAGTGCTAGAGATGCAGGAGGGATTCCACCATGGCAGTTCTTC. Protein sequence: CSARDAGGIPPWQFF.